The source of this T cell receptor (beta chain) is a study of patients and donors after allogeneic stem cell transplantation. Germline V gene lookup returns CDR1 SGHRS and CDR2 YFSETQ. With 1 base removed from V and 0 bases from J, the gap between germline ends came to 7 bases. There are 14 residues in the CDR3. Each CDR3 protein gets one entry after TCRdb re-called the RT-PCR reads with MiXCR. The sample lists 400,000 to 500,000 distinct CDR3 sequences, around 15% occurring once. This clonotype turned up a few times. Sequencing was done on a sample of blood, either unsorted or a sorted T cell fraction (not recorded which). J is TRBJ1-1 and V is TRBV5-1; D ambiguous. This receptor was taken from a human donor who was either an allogeneic HSCT recipient or a stem cell or donor lymphocyte infusion donor (not recorded which). It is not recorded whose cells these are; they may come from a transplant donor. The CDR3 loop is CASSLLSVNTEAFF. The CDR3 DNA reads TGCGCCAGCAGCTTGTTAAGTGTGAACACTGAAGCTTTCTTT.